The next 4 T cell receptor beta chains were all read from a single sample in a study of shared clonotypes between healthy human individuals. Sequencing was performed with immunoSEQ multiplex PCR; in TCRdb, only in-frame clones are kept and a portion is missing. Of 95,000 to 120,000 clones detected, about 63% appear once; the ten largest clones hold approximately 23%. Material for sequencing was memory CD8+ T cells sorted from blood. Subset: CD45RO+ cells pooled with CCR7-negative TemRA cells. The source is a woman under 40 in good health.

In this sample, this clone turned up a few times. The chain employs TRBV19 and TRBJ1-2; D unclear. In germline, CDR1 is LNHDA, CDR2 SQIVND (reference sequence). The CDR3 loop spans 11 amino acids. V shed 7 bases and J shed 5 bases, with 8 bases lying between them. The DNA of the CDR3 is TGTGCCAGTACAAGGGATTATGGCTACACCTTC. It codes for CASTRDYGYTF.

This clone has at least ten counts. V is TRBV4-2 and J is TRBJ1-3; no reliable D call. Germline V gene data show CDR1 as LGHNA and CDR2 as YNFKEQ. V was cut by 0 bases and J by 1 base, with 7 bases left in between. There are 15 residues in the CDR3. The CDR3 sequence is CASSQESGSGNTIYF. In DNA, the CDR3 is TGTGCCAGCAGCCAAGAGAGCGGTTCTGGAAACACCATATATTTT.

This chain joins TRBV19 and TRBJ1-3, with TRBD1 matching 7 bases. V lost 5 bases, J lost 2 bases, and 3 bases stayed unmatched. The germline V gene has CDR1 LNHDA and CDR2 SQIVND (reference sequence). This CDR3 spans 14 amino acids. The CDR3 sequence is CASSAQGAGNTIYF. CDR3 nucleotides: TGTGCCAGTAGTGCTCAGGGGGCTGGAAACACCATATATTTT.

This clone showed up just a few times. V usage is TRBV5-1 and J usage is TRBJ1-1; D call uncertain. There are 15 residues in the CDR3. Germline CDR1 and CDR2: SGHRS and YFSETQ. V was clipped by 1 base and J by 0 bases, with 10 bases between them. Here the CDR3 DNA reads TGCGCCAGCAGCTTGTCTGGTCAGCTGAACACTGAAGCTTTCTTT. Translating it yields CASSLSGQLNTEAFF.